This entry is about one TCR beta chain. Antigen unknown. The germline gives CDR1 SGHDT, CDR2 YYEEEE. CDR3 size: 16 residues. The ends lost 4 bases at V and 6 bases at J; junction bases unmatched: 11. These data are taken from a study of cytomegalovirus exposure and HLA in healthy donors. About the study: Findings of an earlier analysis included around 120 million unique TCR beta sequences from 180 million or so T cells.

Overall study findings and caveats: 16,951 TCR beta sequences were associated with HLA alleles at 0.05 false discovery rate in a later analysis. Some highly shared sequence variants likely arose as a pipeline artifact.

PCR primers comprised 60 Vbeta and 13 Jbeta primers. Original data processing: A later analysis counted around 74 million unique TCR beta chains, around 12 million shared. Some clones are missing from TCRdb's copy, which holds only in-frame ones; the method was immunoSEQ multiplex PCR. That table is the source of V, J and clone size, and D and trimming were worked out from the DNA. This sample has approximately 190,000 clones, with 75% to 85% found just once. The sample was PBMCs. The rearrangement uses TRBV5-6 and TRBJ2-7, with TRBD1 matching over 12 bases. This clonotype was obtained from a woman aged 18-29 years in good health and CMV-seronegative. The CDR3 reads CASSPGTGGRWLEQYF. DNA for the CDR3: TGTGCCAGCAGCCCCGGGACAGGGGGCAGGTGGCTCGAGCAGTACTTC.